This record looks at one TCR beta chain sequence and its context. V was shortened by 6 bases and J by 2 bases, with 11 bases between the two germline ends. Germline V gene data show CDR1 as SGHRS and CDR2 as YFSETQ. CDR3 size: 13 residues. Generated by immunoSEQ multiplex PCR, the TCRdb table keeps only in-frame clones and is missing some. The sample includes more than 200,000 clones, under 90% of them seen just once. The data belong to a study of blood T cell repertoires in COVID-19. Study context: The cDNA or gDNA used as material had been derived from T cells, B-cell-depleted T cells, or PBMCs.

This clonotype originated in a woman older than 75 with COVID-19, enrolled during active disease. This chain links TRBV5-1 with TRBJ2-5, with a weak D call TRBD2 (6 bases). Sequenced input: peripheral blood. CDR3 in DNA: TGCGCCAGCAATAATGGGGGGCAAGAGACCCAGTACTTC. This gives the protein CASNNGGQETQYF.